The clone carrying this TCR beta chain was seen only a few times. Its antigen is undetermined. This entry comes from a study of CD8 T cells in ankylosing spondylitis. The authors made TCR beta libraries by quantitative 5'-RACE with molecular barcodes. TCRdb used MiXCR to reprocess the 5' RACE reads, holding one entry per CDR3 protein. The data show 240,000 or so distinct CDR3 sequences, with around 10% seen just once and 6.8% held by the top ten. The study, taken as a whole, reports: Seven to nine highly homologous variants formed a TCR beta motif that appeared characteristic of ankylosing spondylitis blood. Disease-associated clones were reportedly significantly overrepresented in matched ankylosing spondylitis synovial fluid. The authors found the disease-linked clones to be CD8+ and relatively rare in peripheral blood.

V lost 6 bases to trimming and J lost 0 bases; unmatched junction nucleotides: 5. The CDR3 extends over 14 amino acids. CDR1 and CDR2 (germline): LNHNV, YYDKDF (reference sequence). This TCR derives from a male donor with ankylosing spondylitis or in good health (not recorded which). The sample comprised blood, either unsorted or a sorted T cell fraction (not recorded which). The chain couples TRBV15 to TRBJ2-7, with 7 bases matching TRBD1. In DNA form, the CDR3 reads TGTGCCACCAGGAGGGGGCCGAGCTCCTACGAGCAGTACTTC. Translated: CATRRGPSSYEQYF.